This TCR beta chain was recorded in a study of blood T cell repertoires in COVID-19. V lost 1 base and J lost 9, with 11 bases in between. Germline V lookup: CDR1 SGDLS, CDR2 YYNGEE. This CDR3 is built from 14 residues. Sequenced by immunoSEQ multiplex PCR; TCRdb stores in-frame clones only, minus some. The table has about 150,000 clones, roughly 87% seen once; the top ten hold approximately 3.7%. This sequence was found in a woman aged 40 to 50 who had been exposed to COVID-19. This sequence joins TRBV9 and TRBJ1-6; a possible D gene is TRBD1 (6 bases). Sequenced input: PBMCs or T cells enriched from blood (not recorded which). CDR3 in amino acids: CASSVKGVGSPLHF. As DNA, the CDR3 is TGTGCCAGCAGCGTAAAGGGGGTCGGTTCACCCCTCCACTTT.